This T cell receptor (beta chain) was identified during a study of blood T cell repertoires in COVID-19. This table comes from immunoSEQ multiplex PCR, and its TCRdb copy is limited to in-frame clones, with some not included. The sample includes over 65,000 clones, 75% to 90% of them seen just once. This sequence originates from a young man with acute or convalescent COVID-19. Sequenced sample: peripheral blood.

The CDR3 loop is CASTASGTNLGEQFF. The CDR3 DNA is TGTGCCAGCACCGCTAGCGGGACTAACCTCGGTGAGCAGTTCTTC. This rearrangement joins TRBV9 to TRBJ2-1; 9 bases match TRBD2. V shed 6 bases, J shed 9 bases, and the junction held 13 bases outside the gene matches. Germline V lookup: CDR1 SGDLS, CDR2 YYNGEE. This CDR3 region has 15 residues.